This entry features one T cell receptor beta chain sequence. V lost 4 bases to trimming and J lost 6 bases; unmatched junction nucleotides: 6. Germline CDR1 is LNHDA and CDR2 is SQIVND (reference sequence). The CDR3 is 14 residues long. The data derive from a study of blood T cell repertoires in COVID-19. In the study overall: Acute-phase and convalescent COVID-19 samples originated in the United States, Italy and Spain. T cells, B-cell-depleted T cells, or PBMCs supplied cDNA or gDNA.

Seattle patients were enrolled while actively infected and followed longitudinally. The repertoire was sequenced with immunoSEQ multiplex PCR; TCRdb's copy has only in-frame clones and lacks some. The sample shows roughly 190,000 clones, 90% to 95% of them seen only once. The chain employs TRBV19 and TRBJ1-2; 9 nucleotides agree with TRBD1. Sequencing input: peripheral blood. This clonotype was obtained from a man under 40 with COVID-19, enrolled during active disease. The CDR3 protein is CASSTNRGRDGYTF. In DNA, the CDR3 is TGTGCCAGTAGTACTAACAGGGGGCGGGATGGCTACACCTTC.